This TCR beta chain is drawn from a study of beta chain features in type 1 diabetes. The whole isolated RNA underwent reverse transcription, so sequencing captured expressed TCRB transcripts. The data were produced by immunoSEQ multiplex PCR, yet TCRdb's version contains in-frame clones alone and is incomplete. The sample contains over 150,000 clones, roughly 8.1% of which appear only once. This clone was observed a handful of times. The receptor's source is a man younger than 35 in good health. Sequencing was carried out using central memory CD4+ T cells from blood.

The DNA of the CDR3 is TGTGCCAGCAGCTTAGTTGAGCAAGAGACCCAGTACTTC. It yields the protein CASSLVEQETQYF. The V and J genes are TRBV7-2 and TRBJ2-5; D remains ambiguous. The V end was cut by 1 base, the J end by 2 bases, with 5 bases between. This CDR3 comprises 13 residues. Germline assignment: CDR1 SGHTA and CDR2 FQGNSA.